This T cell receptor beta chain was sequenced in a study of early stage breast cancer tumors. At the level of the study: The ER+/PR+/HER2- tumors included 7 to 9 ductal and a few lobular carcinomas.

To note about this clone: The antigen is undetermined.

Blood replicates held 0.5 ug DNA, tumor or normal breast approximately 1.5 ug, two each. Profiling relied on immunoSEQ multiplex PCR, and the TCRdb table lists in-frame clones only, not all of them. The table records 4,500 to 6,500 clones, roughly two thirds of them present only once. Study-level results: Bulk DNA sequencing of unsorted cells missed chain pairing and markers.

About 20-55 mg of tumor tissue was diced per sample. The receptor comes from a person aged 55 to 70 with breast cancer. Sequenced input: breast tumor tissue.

The CDR3 is CASSTGQGYEQYF. Here the CDR3 DNA reads TGCGCCAGCAGCACAGGACAGGGCTACGAGCAGTACTTC. The chain employs TRBV5-1 and TRBJ2-5; TRBD1 agrees at 8 bases. The end of the DNA fits TRBJ2-7 better, so the J call may be wrong. This CDR3 comprises 13 residues. CDR1 and CDR2 (germline): SGHRS, YFSETQ.